This T cell receptor (beta chain) was recovered during a study of blood T cell repertoires in COVID-19. Overall study: Acute-phase and convalescent COVID-19 samples originated in the United States, Italy and Spain. Sample material is recorded as cDNA or gDNA derived from T cells, B-cell-depleted T cells, or PBMCs.

In the authors' methods: Amplification of reference gene primers provided the estimated nucleated cell counts. The data were produced by immunoSEQ multiplex PCR, yet TCRdb's version contains in-frame clones alone and is incomplete. V, J and clone size derive from that table, while D and trimming were established from the DNA sequence. The sample has around 200,000 clones, roughly 80% seen once. This clone was seen ten or more times. V was clipped by 3 bases and J by 6 bases, with 24 bases between them. The CDR3 consists of 17 residues. Germline CDR1 and CDR2: DFQATT and SNEGSKA (reference sequence). Sequenced material: peripheral blood. The chain is built from TRBV20-1 and TRBJ2-1; possible D gene TRBD2, 6 bases. This clonotype was sampled from a man over 45 who had recovered from COVID-19. The CDR3: CSASPIRRGALSNEQFF. The CDR3 region has the DNA TGCAGTGCTAGTCCGATCCGGAGGGGAGCGTTGAGCAATGAGCAGTTCTTC.